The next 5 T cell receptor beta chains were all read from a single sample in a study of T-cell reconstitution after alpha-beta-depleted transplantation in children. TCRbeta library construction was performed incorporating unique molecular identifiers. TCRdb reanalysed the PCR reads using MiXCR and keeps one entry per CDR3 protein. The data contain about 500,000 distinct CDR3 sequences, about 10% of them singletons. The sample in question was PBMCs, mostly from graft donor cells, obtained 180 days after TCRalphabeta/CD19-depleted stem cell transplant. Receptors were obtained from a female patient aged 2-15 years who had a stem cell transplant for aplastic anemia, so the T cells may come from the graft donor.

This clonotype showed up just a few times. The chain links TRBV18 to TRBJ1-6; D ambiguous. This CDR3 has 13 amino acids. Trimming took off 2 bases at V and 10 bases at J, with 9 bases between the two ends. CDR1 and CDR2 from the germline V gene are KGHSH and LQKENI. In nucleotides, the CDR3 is TGTGCCAGCTCACCAGATTGGGGATCACCCCTCCACTTT. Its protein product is CASSPDWGSPLHF.

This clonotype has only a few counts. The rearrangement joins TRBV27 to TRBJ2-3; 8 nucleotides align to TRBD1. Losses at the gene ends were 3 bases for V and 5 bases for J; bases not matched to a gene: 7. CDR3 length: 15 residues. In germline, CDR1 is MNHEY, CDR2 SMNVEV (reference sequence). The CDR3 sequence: CASSFRTGLGDTQYF. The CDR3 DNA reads TGTGCCAGCAGTTTTCGGACAGGGTTAGGAGATACGCAGTATTTT.

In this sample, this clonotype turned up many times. CDR3 sequence: CSAATERDYGYTF. For the CDR3, the DNA is TGCAGTGCTGCGACAGAGAGGGACTATGGCTACACCTTC. The chain links TRBV20-1 to TRBJ1-2; D may be TRBD1 (5 bases). The length of the CDR3 is 13 residues. The germline CDR1 and CDR2 sequences are DFQATT and SNEGSKA (reference sequence). The germline V and J ends were trimmed by 5 bases and 3 bases, with 13 bases remaining between them.

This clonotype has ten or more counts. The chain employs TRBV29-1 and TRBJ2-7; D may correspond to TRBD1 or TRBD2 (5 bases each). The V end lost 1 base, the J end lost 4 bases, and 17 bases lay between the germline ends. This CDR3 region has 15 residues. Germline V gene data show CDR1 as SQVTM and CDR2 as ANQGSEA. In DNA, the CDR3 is TGCAGCGTTGAAGGGGATCGGGGACGGAAATACGAGCAGTACTTC. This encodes CSVEGDRGRKYEQYF.

CDR3 bases: TGTGCCAGCAGCCACCGGGACAGGCGTAGAGGTGAGCAGTTCTTC. It specifies CASSHRDRRRGEQFF. The chain carries TRBV14 and TRBJ2-1; 8 positions match TRBD1. CDR3 length equals 15 residues. Germline V gene data show CDR1 as SGHDN and CDR2 as FVKESK. With 3 bases clipped from V and 9 bases from J, the junction kept 10 bases outside the gene matches.